This T cell receptor (beta chain) was observed in a study of blood T cell repertoires in COVID-19. The data were produced by immunoSEQ multiplex PCR, yet TCRdb's version contains in-frame clones alone and is incomplete. Of 300,000 to 400,000 clones listed, around 87% are singletons. V was shortened by 3 bases and J by 0 bases, with 8 bases between the two germline ends. This CDR3 spans 14 amino acids. Per germline, CDR1 MNHNY and CDR2 SVGAGI (reference sequence). This chain connects TRBV6-6 to TRBJ1-1; D ambiguous. This TCR came from a woman aged 45-65 years with COVID-19, enrolled during active disease. Sample: peripheral blood. The CDR3 DNA reads as TGTGCCAGCAGTTATTTGGGCGTGAACACTGAAGCTTTCTTT. This encodes CASSYLGVNTEAFF.